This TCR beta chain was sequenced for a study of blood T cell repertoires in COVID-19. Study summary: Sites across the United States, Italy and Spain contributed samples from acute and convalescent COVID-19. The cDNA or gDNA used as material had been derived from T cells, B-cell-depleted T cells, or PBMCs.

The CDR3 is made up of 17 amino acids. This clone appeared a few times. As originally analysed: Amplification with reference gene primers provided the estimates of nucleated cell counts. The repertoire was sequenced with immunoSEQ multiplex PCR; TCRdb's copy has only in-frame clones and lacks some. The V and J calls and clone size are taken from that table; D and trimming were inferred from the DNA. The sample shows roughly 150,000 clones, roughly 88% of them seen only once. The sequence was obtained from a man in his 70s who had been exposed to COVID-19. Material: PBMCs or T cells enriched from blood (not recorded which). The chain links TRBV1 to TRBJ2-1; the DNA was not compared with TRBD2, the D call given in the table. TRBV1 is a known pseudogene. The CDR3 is CTSSQDSVRGKDNEQFF. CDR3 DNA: TGCACCAGCAGCCAAGATTCGGTCCGCGGGAAAGACAATGAGCAGTTCTTC.